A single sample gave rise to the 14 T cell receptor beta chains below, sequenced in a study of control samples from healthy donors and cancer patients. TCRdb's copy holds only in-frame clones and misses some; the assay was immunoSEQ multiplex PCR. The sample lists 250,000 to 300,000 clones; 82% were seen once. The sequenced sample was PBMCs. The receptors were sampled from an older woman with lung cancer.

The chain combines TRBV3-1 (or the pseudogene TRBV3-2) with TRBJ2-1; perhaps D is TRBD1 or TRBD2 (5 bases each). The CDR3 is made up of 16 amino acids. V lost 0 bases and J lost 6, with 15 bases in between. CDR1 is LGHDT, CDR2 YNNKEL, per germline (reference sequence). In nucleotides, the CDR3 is TGTGCCAGCAGCCAAGAAGGGGCGGGCAGGTCCAATGAGCAGTTCTTC. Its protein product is CASSQEGAGRSNEQFF.

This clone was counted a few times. The CDR3 here is CSASSGSLTYNEQFF. CDR3 in DNA: TGCAGTGCCAGTAGCGGGAGTTTGACCTACAATGAGCAGTTCTTC. V is TRBV20-1 and J is TRBJ2-1; 9 bases are a match to TRBD2. Germline values: CDR1 DFQATT, CDR2 SNEGSKA (reference sequence). The CDR3 spans 15 residues. V shed 6 bases, J shed 2 bases, and the junction held 8 bases outside the gene matches.

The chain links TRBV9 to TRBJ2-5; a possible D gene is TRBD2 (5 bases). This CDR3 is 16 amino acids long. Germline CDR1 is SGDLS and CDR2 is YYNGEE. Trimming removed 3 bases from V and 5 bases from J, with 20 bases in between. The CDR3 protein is CASSAPMGARGETQYF. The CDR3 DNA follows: TGTGCCAGCAGCGCCCCGATGGGCGCCCGCGGGGAGACCCAGTACTTC.

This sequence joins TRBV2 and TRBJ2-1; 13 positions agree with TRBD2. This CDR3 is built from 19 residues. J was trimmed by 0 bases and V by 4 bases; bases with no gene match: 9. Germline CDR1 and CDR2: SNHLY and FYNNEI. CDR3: CASSAVGLAGTSSYNEQFF. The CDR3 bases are TGTGCCAGCAGTGCTGTGGGACTAGCGGGAACAAGCTCCTACAATGAGCAGTTCTTC. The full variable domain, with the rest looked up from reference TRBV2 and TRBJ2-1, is EPEVTQTPSHQVTQMGQEVILRCVPISNHLYFYWYRQILGQKVEFLVSFYNNEISEKSEIFDDQFSVERPDGSNFTLKIRSTKLEDSAMYFCASSAVGLAGTSSYNEQFFGPGTRLTVL.

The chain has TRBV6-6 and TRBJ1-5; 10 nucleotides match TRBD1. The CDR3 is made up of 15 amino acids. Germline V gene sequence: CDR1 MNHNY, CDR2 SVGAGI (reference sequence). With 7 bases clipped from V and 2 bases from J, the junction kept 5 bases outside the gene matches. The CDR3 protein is CASIQTGGGNQPQHF. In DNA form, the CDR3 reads TGTGCCAGCATCCAGACAGGGGGCGGCAATCAGCCCCAGCATTTT.

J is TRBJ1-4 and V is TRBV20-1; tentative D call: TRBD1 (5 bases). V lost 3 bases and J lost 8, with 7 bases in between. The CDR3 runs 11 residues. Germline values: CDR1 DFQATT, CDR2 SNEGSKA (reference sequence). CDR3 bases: TGCAGTGCTAGCTGGGACGAAAAACTGTTTTTT. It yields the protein CSASWDEKLFF.

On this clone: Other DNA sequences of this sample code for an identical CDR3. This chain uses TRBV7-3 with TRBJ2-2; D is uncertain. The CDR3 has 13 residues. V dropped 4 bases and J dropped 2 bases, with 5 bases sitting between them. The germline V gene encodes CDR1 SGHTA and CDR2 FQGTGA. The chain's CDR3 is CASSSINTGELFF. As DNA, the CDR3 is TGTGCCAGCAGCTCCATTAACACCGGGGAGCTGTTTTTT.

CDR3 amino acids: CATSTGSRETQYF. The CDR3 region has the DNA TGTGCCACCAGCACAGGGTCGAGGGAGACCCAGTACTTC. The chain is built from TRBV15 and TRBJ2-5, with D possibly being TRBD1 (5 bases). The CDR3 is 13 residues long. Germline loops: CDR1 LNHNV, CDR2 YYDKDF (reference sequence). Trimming shortened V by 4 bases and J by 5 bases, and 11 bases separated the two germline ends. Looking up the rest from reference TRBV15 and TRBJ2-5 gives the full variable domain: DAMVIQNPRYQVTQFGKPVTLSCSQTLNHNVMYWYQQKSSQAPKLLFHYYDKDFNNEADTPDNFQSRRPNTSFCFLDIRSPGLGDTAMYLCATSTGSRETQYFGPGTRLLVL.

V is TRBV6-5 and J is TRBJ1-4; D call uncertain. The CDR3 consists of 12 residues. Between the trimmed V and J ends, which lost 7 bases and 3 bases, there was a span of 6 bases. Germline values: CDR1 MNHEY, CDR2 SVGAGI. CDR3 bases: TGTGCCAGCACAGGTCCTAATGAAAAACTGTTTTTT. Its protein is CASTGPNEKLFF.

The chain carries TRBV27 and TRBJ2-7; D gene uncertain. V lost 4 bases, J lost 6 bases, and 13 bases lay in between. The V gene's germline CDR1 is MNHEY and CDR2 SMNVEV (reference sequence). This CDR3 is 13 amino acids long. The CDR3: CASSSTGAREQYF. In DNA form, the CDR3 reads TGTGCCAGCAGTTCTACTGGAGCACGCGAGCAGTACTTC.

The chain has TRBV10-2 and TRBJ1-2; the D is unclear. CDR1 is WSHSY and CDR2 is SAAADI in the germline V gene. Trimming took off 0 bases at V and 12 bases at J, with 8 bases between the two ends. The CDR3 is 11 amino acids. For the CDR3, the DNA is TGCGCCAGCAGTGAGTCAGACGTCAACACCTTC. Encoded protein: CASSESDVNTF.

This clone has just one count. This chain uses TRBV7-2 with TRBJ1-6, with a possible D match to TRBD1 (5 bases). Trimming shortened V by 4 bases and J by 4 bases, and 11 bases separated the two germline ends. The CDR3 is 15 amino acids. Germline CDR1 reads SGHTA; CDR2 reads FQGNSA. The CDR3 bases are TGTGCCAGCAGCTCCCCGGGGGGGTATAATTCACCCCTCCACTTT. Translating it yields CASSSPGGYNSPLHF.

CDR3 in amino acids: CASGFPPDGINTGELFF. In nucleotides, the CDR3 is TGTGCTAGTGGTTTCCCCCCGGACGGGATTAACACCGGGGAGCTGTTTTTT. The V gene is TRBV12-5, the J gene TRBJ2-2, with D possibly TRBD2 on 5 matching bases. CDR1 and CDR2 from the germline V gene are LGHNT and FRNRAP. Trimming took 3 bases from V and 2 from J, leaving 16 bases between them. The CDR3 has 17 residues.

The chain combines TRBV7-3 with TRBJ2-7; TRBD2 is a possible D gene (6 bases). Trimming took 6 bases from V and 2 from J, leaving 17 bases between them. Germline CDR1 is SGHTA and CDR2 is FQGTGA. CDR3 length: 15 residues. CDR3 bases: TGTGCCAGCAGATTGTCCCCGGGACTTGCCTACGAGCAGTACTTC. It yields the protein CASRLSPGLAYEQYF.